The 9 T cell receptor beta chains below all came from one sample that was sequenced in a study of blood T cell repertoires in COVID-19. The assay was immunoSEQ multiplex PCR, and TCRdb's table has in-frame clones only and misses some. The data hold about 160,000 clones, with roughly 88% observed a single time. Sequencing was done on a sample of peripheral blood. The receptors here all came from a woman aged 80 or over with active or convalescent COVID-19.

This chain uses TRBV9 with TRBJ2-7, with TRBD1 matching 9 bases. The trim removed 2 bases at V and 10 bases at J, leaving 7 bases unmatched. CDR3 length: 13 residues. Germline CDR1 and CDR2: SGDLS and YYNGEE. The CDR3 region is CASSVGDRVPQYF. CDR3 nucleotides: TGTGCCAGCAGCGTCGGGGACAGGGTCCCACAGTACTTC.

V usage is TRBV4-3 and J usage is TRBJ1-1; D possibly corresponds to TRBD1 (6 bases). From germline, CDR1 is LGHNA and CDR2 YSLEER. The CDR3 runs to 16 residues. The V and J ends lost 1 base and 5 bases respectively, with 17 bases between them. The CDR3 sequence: CASSQGSNRVGTEAFF. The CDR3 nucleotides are TGCGCCAGCAGCCAAGGGTCAAACAGGGTAGGGACTGAAGCTTTCTTT.

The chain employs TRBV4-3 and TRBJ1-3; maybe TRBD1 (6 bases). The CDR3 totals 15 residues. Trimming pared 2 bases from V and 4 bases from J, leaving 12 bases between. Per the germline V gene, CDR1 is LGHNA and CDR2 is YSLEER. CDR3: CASSQSGHQGNTIYF. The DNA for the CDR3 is TGCGCCAGCAGCCAATCGGGACACCAAGGAAACACCATATATTTT.

CDR3 bases: TGCGCCAGCTGCCATCTAGCGGGGGGAGGGGATGAGCAGTTCTTC. It specifies CASCHLAGGGDEQFF. The chain joins TRBV5-1 to TRBJ2-1; 11 bases are a match to TRBD2. Per the germline V gene, CDR1 is SGHRS and CDR2 is YFSETQ. There are 15 residues in the CDR3. The V gene end was trimmed by 7 bases and the J gene end by 8 bases; junction bases not matched to a gene: 11.

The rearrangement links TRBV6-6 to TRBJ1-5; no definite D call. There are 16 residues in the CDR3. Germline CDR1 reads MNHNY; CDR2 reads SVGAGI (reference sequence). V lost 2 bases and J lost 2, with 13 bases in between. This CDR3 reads CASSYDGFGGNQPQHF. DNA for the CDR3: TGTGCCAGCAGTTACGACGGTTTCGGGGGCAATCAGCCCCAGCATTTT.

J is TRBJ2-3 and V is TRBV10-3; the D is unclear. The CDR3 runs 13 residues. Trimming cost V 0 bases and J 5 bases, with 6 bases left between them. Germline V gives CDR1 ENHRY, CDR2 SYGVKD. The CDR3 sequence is CAISESPRDTQYF. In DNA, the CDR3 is TGTGCCATCAGTGAGTCCCCCAGAGATACGCAGTATTTT.

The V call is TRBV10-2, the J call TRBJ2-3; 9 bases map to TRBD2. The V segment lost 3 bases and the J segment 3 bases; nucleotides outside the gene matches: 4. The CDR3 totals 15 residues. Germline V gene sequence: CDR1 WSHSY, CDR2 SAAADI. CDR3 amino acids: CASSEVAGGTDTQYF. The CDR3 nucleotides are TGCGCCAGCAGTGAAGTGGCGGGGGGGACAGATACGCAGTATTTT.

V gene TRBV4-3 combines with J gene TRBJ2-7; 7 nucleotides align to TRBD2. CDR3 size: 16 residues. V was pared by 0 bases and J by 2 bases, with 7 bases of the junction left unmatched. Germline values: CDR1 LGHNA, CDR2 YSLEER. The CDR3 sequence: CASSQDLTGGAYEQYF. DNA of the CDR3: TGCGCCAGCAGCCAAGATCTGACGGGGGGTGCCTACGAGCAGTACTTC.

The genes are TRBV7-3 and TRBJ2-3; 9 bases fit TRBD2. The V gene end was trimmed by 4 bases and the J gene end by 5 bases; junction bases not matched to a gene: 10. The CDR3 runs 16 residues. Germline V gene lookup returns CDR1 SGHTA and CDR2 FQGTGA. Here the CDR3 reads CASSSRGGAFKDTQYF. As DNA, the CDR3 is TGTGCCAGCAGCTCACGCGGGGGGGCCTTTAAAGATACGCAGTATTTT.